Only a few counts were recorded for the clone carrying this TCR beta chain. Using immunoSEQ multiplex PCR, the repertoire was profiled, and TCRdb retains in-frame clones only, with some absent. Altogether roughly 58,000 clones are present, 90% being singletons, with the ten largest covering roughly 3.2%. This entry is derived from a study of T cell changes during pregnancy in multiple sclerosis. V lost 7 bases, J lost 5 bases, and 12 bases stayed unmatched. Per germline, CDR1 SGHVS and CDR2 FQNEAQ. CDR3 length equals 15 residues. The source of this sequence is a female donor with multiple sclerosis, enrolled in a pregnancy study. The rearrangement uses TRBV7-8 and TRBJ2-5, with 8 bases lining up with TRBD1. The specimen comprised CD8+ T cells from peripheral blood mononuclear cells, sampled before pregnancy. The CDR3 bases are TGTGCCAGCACCCATAACAGGGGGGAAGTGGAGACCCAGTACTTC. The encoded protein is CASTHNRGEVETQYF.